These 24 T cell receptor beta chains originate from one sample sequenced in a study of T cells in Graves' hyperthyroidism and ophthalmopathy. Amplification yielded TCR beta CDR3 regions, with RNA transcripts as the source. HTBI primers were used for first-round RT-PCR of the TCR CDR3. TCRdb recomputed calls from the multiplex PCR reads with MiXCR, one row per CDR3 protein. The sample lists about 300,000 distinct CDR3 sequences; less than 15% were seen once. The sample was blood. These receptors were collected from a woman aged 25-40 years with Graves' hyperthyroidism that later progressed to Graves' ophthalmopathy.

The sample holds many counts of this clonotype. The chain joins TRBV27 to TRBJ1-6; D ambiguous. This CDR3 comprises 14 residues. Germline values: CDR1 MNHEY, CDR2 SMNVEV (reference sequence). Trimming pared 3 bases from V and 7 bases from J, leaving 10 bases between. The CDR3 coding sequence is TGTGCCAGCAGTTTGGGCCTTGGAAATTCACCCCTCCACTTT. This encodes CASSLGLGNSPLHF.

This clonotype appeared many times. This chain links TRBV7-2 with TRBJ2-1; 11 bases align to TRBD2. Losses at the gene ends were 6 bases for V and 5 bases for J; bases not matched to a gene: 3. In germline, CDR1 is SGHTA, CDR2 FQGNSA. This CDR3 comprises 14 residues. Here the CDR3 DNA reads TGTGCCAGCAGTGTAGCGGGAGGGGACAATGAGCAGTTCTTC. Its protein is CASSVAGGDNEQFF.

The chain combines TRBV9 with TRBJ1-1, with 9 bases aligning to TRBD1. The ends lost 0 bases at V and 4 bases at J; junction bases unmatched: 10. There are 17 residues in the CDR3. The germline CDR1 and CDR2 sequences are SGDLS and YYNGEE. CDR3 region: CASSVGDRVRRGTEAFF. For the CDR3, the DNA is TGTGCCAGCAGCGTAGGGGACAGGGTTCGGAGGGGCACTGAAGCTTTCTTT.

There are many counts of this clonotype. The chain combines TRBV12-3 or TRBV12-4 with TRBJ2-5; weak D call: TRBD1 (5 bases). The CDR3 extends over 14 amino acids. Trimming left V 6 bases short and J 3 bases short, with 14 bases between. For the CDR3, the DNA is TGTGCCAGCAGCACAACAGGTTCGGAAGAGACCCAGTACTTC. Residues: CASSTTGSEETQYF.

This clonotype has a handful of counts. The rearrangement joins TRBV5-4 to TRBJ1-4; D is ambiguous. The V end was cut by 2 bases, the J end by 6 bases, with 11 bases between. Germline CDR1 is SGHNT and CDR2 is YYREEE (reference sequence). CDR3 length equals 14 residues. The CDR3 DNA reads as TGTGCCAGCAGCTTAGGAGGGCGCGATGAAAAACTGTTTTTT. This sequence encodes CASSLGGRDEKLFF.

This clonotype was counted at least ten times. The V and J genes are TRBV7-2 and TRBJ2-3; D ambiguous. Deletions cut 1 base from V and 1 base from J, with 6 bases between. The germline CDR1 and CDR2 sequences are SGHTA and FQGNSA. The CDR3 runs 14 residues. The CDR3 nucleotides are TGTGCCAGCAGCTTAGGTTCAGGCACAGATACGCAGTATTTT. Translation gives CASSLGSGTDTQYF.

This clonotype was counted many times. The chain couples TRBV12-3 or TRBV12-4 to TRBJ1-6; 10 positions match TRBD1. The CDR3 has 15 residues. The V and J ends lost 4 bases and 9 bases, in that order; junction bases with no gene match: 6. The chain's CDR3 is CASSSFRTGGSPLHF. CDR3 in DNA: TGTGCCAGCAGTTCCTTCCGGACAGGGGGTTCACCCCTCCACTTT.

This clonotype was seen repeatedly, ten times or more. The gene calls are TRBV7-2 and TRBJ1-2; the D gene is possibly TRBD1 (5 bases). The CDR3 spans 15 residues. Germline V gives CDR1 SGHTA, CDR2 FQGNSA. The V gene lost 5 bases and the J gene lost 6 bases, with 19 bases spanning the gap. The CDR3: CASSPVLADMDGYTF. The CDR3 coding sequence is TGTGCCAGCAGCCCAGTCTTGGCGGACATGGATGGCTACACCTTC.

The chain recombines TRBV13 with TRBJ2-1; 8 bases are a match to TRBD1. Germline CDR1 reads PRHDT; CDR2 reads FYEKMQ (reference sequence). V was clipped by 11 bases and J by 3 bases; unmatched bases: 6. This CDR3 has 13 residues. CDR3 region: CAAGGANYNEQFF. For the CDR3, the DNA is TGTGCCGCAGGGGGCGCAAACTACAATGAGCAGTTCTTC.

This clonotype was seen ten or more times. The chain is built from TRBV2 and TRBJ1-5; TRBD1 matches 10 bases. Trimming removed 8 bases from V and 7 bases from J; junction bases left unmatched: 5. The CDR3 totals 13 residues. Germline V gene data show CDR1 as SNHLY and CDR2 as FYNNEI. CDR3 coding DNA: TGTGCCAGCGAGGGACAGGGGCGGCAGCCCCAGCATTTT. This encodes CASEGQGRQPQHF.

This clonotype was seen repeatedly, ten times or more. The chain has TRBV30 and TRBJ1-5; the D is unclear. Germline V lookup: CDR1 GTSNPN, CDR2 SVGIG (reference sequence). The V end lost 5 bases, the J end lost 2 bases, and 13 bases lay between the germline ends. The CDR3 is 14 residues long. In DNA form, the CDR3 reads TGTGCCTGGGCCCAAGGAAGAGGCAATCAGCCCCAGCATTTT. The encoded protein is CAWAQGRGNQPQHF.

This clonotype was picked up many times. The chain is built from TRBV29-1 and TRBJ2-3; 11 bases line up with TRBD1. Per the germline V gene, CDR1 is SQVTM and CDR2 is ANQGSEA. Trimming removed 7 bases from V and 5 bases from J; junction bases left unmatched: 5. The CDR3 runs to 13 residues. CDR3: CSAGQGAEDTQYF. Written as DNA, the CDR3 is TGCAGCGCTGGACAGGGGGCCGAAGATACGCAGTATTTT.

This clonotype was counted between two and nine times. This sequence joins TRBV4-3 and TRBJ2-7, with 9 bases that match TRBD2. This CDR3 comprises 16 residues. Germline lookup yields CDR1 LGHNA and CDR2 YSLEER. The junction had 8 bases not matched to a gene; V was cut back by 2 bases and J by 3 bases. CDR3 loop: CASSQMASGDFYEQYF. CDR3 sequence (DNA): TGCGCCAGCAGCCAAATGGCTAGCGGGGACTTCTACGAGCAGTACTTC.

V usage is TRBV9 and J usage is TRBJ2-2; D unclear. V was trimmed by 0 bases and J by 7 bases, leaving 25 bases between them. The CDR3 loop spans 19 amino acids. Germline CDR1 is SGDLS and CDR2 is YYNGEE. CDR3 in amino acids: CASSVVPRSSWEYVGELFF. In DNA form, the CDR3 reads TGTGCCAGCAGCGTAGTTCCCAGAAGCAGCTGGGAATATGTCGGGGAGCTGTTTTTT.

Only a few counts were recorded for this clonotype. V usage is TRBV6-1 and J usage is TRBJ1-4, with D uncertain. Germline V gene lookup returns CDR1 MNHNS and CDR2 SASEGT. V was shortened by 6 bases and J by 10 bases, with 18 bases between the two germline ends. There are 14 residues in the CDR3. The chain's CDR3 is CASSPSDGRLKLFF. CDR3 DNA: TGTGCCAGCAGCCCCTCTGACGGACGGTTAAAACTGTTTTTT.

This chain links TRBV4-1 with TRBJ2-7; no definite D call. Trimming took 4 bases from V and 0 from J, leaving 10 bases between them. CDR3 length: 14 amino acids. CDR1 is MGHRA, CDR2 YSYEKL, per germline. The CDR3 DNA sequence: TGCGCCAGCAGCCGAGTCACCAGCTCCTACGAGCAGTACTTC. It encodes CASSRVTSSYEQYF.

This clonotype was found many times. The chain couples TRBV24-1 to TRBJ2-7; 7 bases agree with TRBD1. The length of the CDR3 is 13 residues. Trimming cost V 5 bases and J 3 bases; bases outside gene matches: 3. Germline CDR1 and CDR2: KGHDR and SFDVKD. The CDR3 nucleotides read TGTGCCACCAGTGGGGCAGGGGGCTACGAGCAGTACTTC. Translating gives CATSGAGGYEQYF.

There are many counts of this clonotype. J is TRBJ2-1 and V is TRBV7-8; a weak D match, TRBD2 (6 bases). The CDR3 covers 16 residues. V was clipped by 4 bases and J by 3 bases, with 16 bases between them. Germline loops: CDR1 SGHVS, CDR2 FQNEAQ. Here the CDR3 reads CASSSLPGTHYNEQFF. In nucleotides, the CDR3 is TGTGCCAGCAGCTCCCTCCCCGGGACTCACTACAATGAGCAGTTCTTC.

This clonotype was seen just once. This chain connects TRBV6-2 or TRBV6-3 to TRBJ2-2; 8 nucleotides align to TRBD1. CDR1 is MNHEY and CDR2 is SVGEGT in the germline V gene. This CDR3 spans 16 amino acids. Trimming at V came to 3 bases and at J to 8 bases, leaving 11 bases not matched to a gene. In DNA form, the CDR3 reads TGTGCCAGCAGTTATAGGGGGCAGGGGGCGGCGGGGGAGCTGTTTTTT. As protein: CASSYRGQGAAGELFF.

This clonotype was seen at least ten times. The chain links TRBV11-1 to TRBJ2-7; 7 bases match TRBD1. The CDR3 loop spans 13 amino acids. Germline CDR1 is SGHAT and CDR2 is FQDESV (reference sequence). Trimming took 5 bases from V and 4 from J; bases not matched to a gene: 5. CDR3 DNA: TGTGCCAGCAGCCGAGGACAGGTTTACGAGCAGTACTTC. It codes for CASSRGQVYEQYF.

This clonotype occurred many times. The rearrangement joins TRBV7-2 to TRBJ2-7, with 7 positions matching TRBD2. V shed 5 bases and J 6 bases; nucleotides not matched to a gene: 4. Germline V CDR1 and CDR2: SGHTA, FQGNSA. The CDR3 consists of 12 residues. CDR3 loop: CASSQGLLEQYF. The CDR3 DNA reads as TGTGCCAGCAGCCAGGGACTACTCGAGCAGTACTTC.

This clonotype was picked up many times. This chain uses TRBV7-8 with TRBJ2-4; TRBD2 agrees at 10 bases. The length of the CDR3 is 19 residues. The V gene's germline CDR1 is SGHVS and CDR2 FQNEAQ. Trimming cost V 4 bases and J 1 base; bases outside gene matches: 13. Here the CDR3 reads CASSSSLAGVGGAKNIQYF. CDR3 coding DNA: TGTGCCAGCAGCTCCTCCCTAGCGGGAGTTGGGGGGGCCAAAAACATTCAGTACTTC.

This clonotype showed up many times. The chain carries TRBV28 and TRBJ1-5; D not certain. Germline V gene data show CDR1 as MDHEN and CDR2 as SYDVKM. Between the trimmed V and J ends, which lost 8 bases and 15 bases, there was a span of 17 bases. The CDR3 has 11 residues. The CDR3 sequence is CASQGRETWHF. The CDR3 DNA sequence: TGTGCCAGCCAAGGTCGGGAGACTTGGCATTTT.

This clonotype was seen at least ten times. The chain has TRBV18 and TRBJ1-4, with TRBD1 identical over 8 bases. The CDR3 loop spans 16 amino acids. Trimming cost V 1 base and J 6 bases; bases outside gene matches: 7. Per germline, CDR1 KGHSH and CDR2 LQKENI. CDR3 DNA: TGTGCCAGCTCACCACTTGCGGACAGGGCGTATGAAAAACTGTTTTTT. Its translation: CASSPLADRAYEKLFF.